This is a list of T cell receptor beta chains from one sample in a study of blood T cell repertoires in COVID-19. Libraries were prepared by immunoSEQ multiplex PCR; TCRdb keeps only in-frame clonotypes and omits some of them. The sample carries approximately 200,000 clones, roughly 80% recorded once. Sequencing used peripheral blood. The receptors originated from a man between 60 and 70 years old with active or convalescent COVID-19. CDR3s include the opening cysteine and the closing phenylalanine or tryptophan. Each record gives: CDR3 length, D gene, clone size, V gene, J gene, CDR3 DNA, CDR3 protein. D genes are given only for firm matches. Size is stated for part of the rows, as once, few or many counts, or as a class when the clone is expanded.

CDR3 length: 13
D gene: NA
clone size: few
V gene: TRBV11-2
J gene: TRBJ2-7
CDR3 DNA: TGTGCCAGCAGCAGAGGCGGGGGCGGCGAGCAGTACTTC
CDR3 protein: CASSRGGGGEQYF

CDR3 length: 14
D gene: NA
clone size: NA
V gene: TRBV28
J gene: TRBJ1-3
CDR3 DNA: TGTGCCAGCAGTTTGGGGGGGACTGGAAACACCATATATTTT
CDR3 protein: CASSLGGTGNTIYF

CDR3 length: 13
D gene: NA
clone size: NA
V gene: TRBV14
J gene: TRBJ1-1
CDR3 DNA: TGTGCCAGCAGCCAAAGAGGGGGCACTGAAGCTTTCTTT
CDR3 protein: CASSQRGGTEAFF

CDR3 length: 15
D gene: TRBD2
clone size: NA
V gene: TRBV11-3
J gene: TRBJ2-1
CDR3 DNA: TGTGCCAGCAGCTTAGGTAGACTAGCGGGTAATGAGCAGTTCTTC
CDR3 protein: CASSLGRLAGNEQFF

CDR3 length: 21
D gene: TRBD2
clone size: NA
V gene: TRBV29-1
J gene: TRBJ2-3
CDR3 DNA: TGCAGCGCCCTGCCCTATCTGGGGGTAGCGGGAGGGCCTATACACACAGATACGCAGTATTTT
CDR3 protein: CSALPYLGVAGGPIHTDTQYF

CDR3 length: 13
D gene: NA
clone size: NA
V gene: TRBV27
J gene: TRBJ1-4
CDR3 DNA: TGTGCCAGCAGTTTAGAGGGGGATGAAAAACTGTTTTTT
CDR3 protein: CASSLEGDEKLFF

CDR3 length: 10
D gene: NA
clone size: NA
V gene: TRBV20-1
J gene: TRBJ1-2
CDR3 DNA: TGCAGTGCTCGAGGGGCAAGCTACACCTTC
CDR3 protein: CSARGASYTF

CDR3 length: 13
D gene: TRBD1
clone size: NA
V gene: TRBV6-5
J gene: TRBJ1-2
CDR3 DNA: TGTGCCAGCAGTCCGACAGGGGACTATGGCTACACCTTC
CDR3 protein: CASSPTGDYGYTF

CDR3 length: 13
D gene: NA
clone size: NA
V gene: TRBV24-1
J gene: TRBJ1-3
CDR3 DNA: TGTGCCACCAGGGACAGCTCTGGAAACACCATATATTTT
CDR3 protein: CATRDSSGNTIYF

CDR3 length: 16
D gene: NA
clone size: once
V gene: TRBV7-2
J gene: TRBJ2-3
CDR3 DNA: TGTGCCAGCAGCTTGAACCCGTCACGGGGCACAGATACGCAGTATTTT
CDR3 protein: CASSLNPSRGTDTQYF

CDR3 length: 15
D gene: TRBD1
clone size: NA
V gene: TRBV25-1
J gene: TRBJ1-4
CDR3 DNA: TGTGCCAGCAGTGACCCAACAGGGGTGTCTGAAAAACTGTTTTTT
CDR3 protein: CASSDPTGVSEKLFF

CDR3 length: 14
D gene: NA
clone size: NA
V gene: TRBV27
J gene: TRBJ2-3
CDR3 DNA: TGTGCCAGCAGTCCTGGACAGATACCCGGTACGCAGTATTTT
CDR3 protein: CASSPGQIPGTQYF

CDR3 length: 20
D gene: TRBD2
clone size: NA
V gene: TRBV28
J gene: TRBJ2-1
CDR3 DNA: TGTGCCAGCAGTTTGGATTCTACTAGCGGGGCGCAAAGCTCCTACAATGAGCAGTTCTTC
CDR3 protein: CASSLDSTSGAQSSYNEQFF

CDR3 length: 15
D gene: TRBD2
clone size: NA
V gene: TRBV5-4
J gene: TRBJ2-1
CDR3 DNA: TGTGCCAGCAGCCTCGGGATAGCGGGAAGAAATGAGCAGTTCTTC
CDR3 protein: CASSLGIAGRNEQFF

CDR3 length: 20
D gene: TRBD2
clone size: NA
V gene: TRBV7-3
J gene: TRBJ2-1
CDR3 DNA: TGTGCCAGCAGTCCCGGCCCGGGACTAGCGGGAGAGGGCTCCTACAATGAGCAGTTCTTC
CDR3 protein: CASSPGPGLAGEGSYNEQFF

CDR3 length: 16
D gene: TRBD2
clone size: NA
V gene: TRBV5-1
J gene: TRBJ2-1
CDR3 DNA: TGCGCCAGCAGCCAACGACTAGCGGCCCTTAACAATGAGCAGTTCTTC
CDR3 protein: CASSQRLAALNNEQFF